Shown below are 2 T cell receptor beta chains from a single sample sequenced in a study of post-analysis software for immune sequencing data. TCR beta libraries were prepared from cDNA with unique molecular identifiers. Each CDR3 protein gets one entry after TCRdb re-called the PCR reads with MiXCR. The sample has about half a million distinct CDR3 sequences, approximately 34% seen once. Their recognized antigens are unknown. Study-level findings and limits: Patients showed TRBV5-6, TRBV5-1 and TRBV20-1 among roughly 5 TRBV segments more frequent than in controls.

The source material was blood. The receptors were sampled from a girl between 2 and 17 years old with multiple sclerosis.

This chain joins TRBV5-1 and TRBJ1-4; no clear D. The germline V gene encodes CDR1 SGHRS and CDR2 YFSETQ. The CDR3 is 14 residues long. Deletions cut 0 bases from V and 5 bases from J, with 8 bases between. CDR3 sequence: CASSLDSQNEKLFF. DNA for the CDR3: TGCGCCAGCAGCTTGGACAGCCAGAATGAAAAACTGTTTTTT.

This chain joins TRBV10-2 and TRBJ1-2, with D uncertain. Germline V gene sequence: CDR1 WSHSY, CDR2 SAAADI. With 2 bases removed from V and 6 bases from J, the gap between germline ends came to 10 bases. The CDR3 has 13 amino acids. The CDR3 loop is CASSERVFDGYTF. CDR3 bases: TGCGCCAGCAGTGAGCGAGTATTCGATGGCTACACCTTC.